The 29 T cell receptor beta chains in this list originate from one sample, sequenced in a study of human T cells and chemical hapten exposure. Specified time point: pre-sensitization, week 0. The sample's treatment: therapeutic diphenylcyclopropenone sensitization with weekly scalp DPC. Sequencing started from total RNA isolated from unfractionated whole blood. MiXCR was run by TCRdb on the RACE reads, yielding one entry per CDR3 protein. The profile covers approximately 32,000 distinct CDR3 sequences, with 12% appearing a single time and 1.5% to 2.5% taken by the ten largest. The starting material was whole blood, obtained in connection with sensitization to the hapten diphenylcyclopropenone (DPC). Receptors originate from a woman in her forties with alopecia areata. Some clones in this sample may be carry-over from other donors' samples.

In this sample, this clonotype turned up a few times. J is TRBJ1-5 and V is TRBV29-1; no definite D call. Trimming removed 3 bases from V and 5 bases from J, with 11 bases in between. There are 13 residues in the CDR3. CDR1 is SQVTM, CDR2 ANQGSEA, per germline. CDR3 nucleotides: TGCAGCGTTGAGTCCGGGAGGGATCAGCCCCAGCATTTT. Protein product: CSVESGRDQPQHF.

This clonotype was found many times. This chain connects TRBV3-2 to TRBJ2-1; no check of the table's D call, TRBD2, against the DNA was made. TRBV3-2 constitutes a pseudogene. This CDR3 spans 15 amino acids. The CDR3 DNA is TGTGCCAGCAGCCAAGATTGGGCTAGCTGTAATGAGCAGTTCTTC. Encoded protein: CASSQDWASCNEQFF.

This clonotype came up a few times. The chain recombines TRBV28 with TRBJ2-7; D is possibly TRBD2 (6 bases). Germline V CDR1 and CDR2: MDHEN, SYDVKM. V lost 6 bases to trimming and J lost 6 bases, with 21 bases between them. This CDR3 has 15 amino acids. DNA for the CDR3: TGTGCCAGCAGAGGGCAAGATCAAATGGGGGGCGAGCAGTACTTC. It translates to CASRGQDQMGGEQYF.

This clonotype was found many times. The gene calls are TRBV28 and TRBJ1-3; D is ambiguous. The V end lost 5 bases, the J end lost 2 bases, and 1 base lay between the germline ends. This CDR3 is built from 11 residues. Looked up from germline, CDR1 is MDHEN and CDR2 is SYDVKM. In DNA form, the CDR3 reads TGTGCCAGCAGTCCTGGAAACACCATATATTTT. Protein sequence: CASSPGNTIYF.

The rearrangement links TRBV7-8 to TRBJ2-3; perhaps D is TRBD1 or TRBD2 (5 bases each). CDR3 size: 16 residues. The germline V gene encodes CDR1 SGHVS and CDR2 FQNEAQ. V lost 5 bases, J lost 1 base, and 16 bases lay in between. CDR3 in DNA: TGTGCCAGCAGCCCAGAGAGGGGATTGGGCACAGATACGCAGTATTTT. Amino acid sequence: CASSPERGLGTDTQYF. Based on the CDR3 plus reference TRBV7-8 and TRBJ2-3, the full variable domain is GAGVSQSPRYKVAKRGQDVALRCDPISGHVSLFWYQQALGQGPEFLTYFQNEAQLDKSGLPSDRFFAERPEGSVSTLKIQRTQQEDSAVYLCASSPERGLGTDTQYFGPGTRLTVL.

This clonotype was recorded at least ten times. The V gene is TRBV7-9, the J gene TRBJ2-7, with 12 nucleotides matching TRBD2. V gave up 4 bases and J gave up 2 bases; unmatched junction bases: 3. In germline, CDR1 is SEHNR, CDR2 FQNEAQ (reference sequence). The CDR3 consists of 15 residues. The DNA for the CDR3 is TGTGCCAGCAGCTCGAGGACTAGCGGGGCCTACGAGCAGTACTTC. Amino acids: CASSSRTSGAYEQYF.

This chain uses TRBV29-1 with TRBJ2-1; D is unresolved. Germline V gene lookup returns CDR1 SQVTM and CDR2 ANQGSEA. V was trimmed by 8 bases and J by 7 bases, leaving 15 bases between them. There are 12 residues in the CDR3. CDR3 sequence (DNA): TGCAGCTTCAAGGAAGGGTTAAATGAGCAGTTCTTC. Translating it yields CSFKEGLNEQFF.

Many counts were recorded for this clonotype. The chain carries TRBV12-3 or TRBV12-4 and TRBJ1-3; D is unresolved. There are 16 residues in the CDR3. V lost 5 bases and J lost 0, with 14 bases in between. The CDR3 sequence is CASSLSAGISGNTIYF. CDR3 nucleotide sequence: TGTGCCAGCAGTCTTAGCGCGGGGATCTCTGGAAACACCATATATTTT.

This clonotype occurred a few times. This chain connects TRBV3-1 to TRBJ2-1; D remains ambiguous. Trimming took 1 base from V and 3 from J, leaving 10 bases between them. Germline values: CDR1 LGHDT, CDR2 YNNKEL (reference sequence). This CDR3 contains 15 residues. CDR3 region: CASSQVYANYNEQFF. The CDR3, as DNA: TGTGCCAGCAGCCAAGTATACGCCAACTACAATGAGCAGTTCTTC.

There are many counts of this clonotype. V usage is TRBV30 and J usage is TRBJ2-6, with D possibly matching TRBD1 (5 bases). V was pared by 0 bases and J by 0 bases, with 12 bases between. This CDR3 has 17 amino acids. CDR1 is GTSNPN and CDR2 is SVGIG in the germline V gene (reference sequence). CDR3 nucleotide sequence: TGTGCCTGGAGTGTAGCCAGGGTCCGCTCTGGGGCCAACGTCCTGACTTTC. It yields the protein CAWSVARVRSGANVLTF.

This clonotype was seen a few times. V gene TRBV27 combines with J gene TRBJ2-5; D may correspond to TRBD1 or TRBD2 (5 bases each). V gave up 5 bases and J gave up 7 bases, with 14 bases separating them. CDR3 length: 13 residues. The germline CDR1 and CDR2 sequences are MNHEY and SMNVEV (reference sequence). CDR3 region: CASSLAKRGTQYF. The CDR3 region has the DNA TGTGCCAGCAGTCTAGCCAAAAGGGGGACCCAGTACTTC.

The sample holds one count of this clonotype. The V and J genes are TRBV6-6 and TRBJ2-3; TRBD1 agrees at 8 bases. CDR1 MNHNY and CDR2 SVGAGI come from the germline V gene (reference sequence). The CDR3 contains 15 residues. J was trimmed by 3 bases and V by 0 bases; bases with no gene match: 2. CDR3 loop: CASSYSRTGTDTQYF. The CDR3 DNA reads TGTGCCAGCAGTTACTCCCGGACAGGGACAGATACGCAGTATTTT.

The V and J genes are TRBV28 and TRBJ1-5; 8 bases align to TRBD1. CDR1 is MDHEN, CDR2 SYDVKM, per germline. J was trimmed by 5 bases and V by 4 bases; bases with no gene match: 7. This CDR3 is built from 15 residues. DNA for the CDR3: TGTGCCAGCAGTTCTCGGACAGGGAGTGATCAGCCCCAGCATTTT. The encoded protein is CASSSRTGSDQPQHF.

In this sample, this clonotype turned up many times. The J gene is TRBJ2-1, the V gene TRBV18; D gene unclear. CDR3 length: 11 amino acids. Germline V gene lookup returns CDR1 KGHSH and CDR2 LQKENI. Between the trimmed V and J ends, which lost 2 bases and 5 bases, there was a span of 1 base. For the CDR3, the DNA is TGTGCCAGCTCACCAAACAATGAGCAGTTCTTC. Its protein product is CASSPNNEQFF.

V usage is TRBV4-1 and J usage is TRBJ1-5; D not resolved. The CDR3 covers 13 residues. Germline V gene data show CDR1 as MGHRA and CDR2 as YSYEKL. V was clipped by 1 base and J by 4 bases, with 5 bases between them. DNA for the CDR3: TGCGCCAGCAGCCAAGCGGCGAATCAGCCCCAGCATTTT. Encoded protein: CASSQAANQPQHF.

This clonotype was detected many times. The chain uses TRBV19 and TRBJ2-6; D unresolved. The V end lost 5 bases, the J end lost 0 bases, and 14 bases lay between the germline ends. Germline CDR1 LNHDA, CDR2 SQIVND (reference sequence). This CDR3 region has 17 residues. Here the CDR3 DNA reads TGTGCCAGTAGTGCCCCCGTAGGAATCTCTGGGGCCAACGTCCTGACTTTC. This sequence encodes CASSAPVGISGANVLTF.

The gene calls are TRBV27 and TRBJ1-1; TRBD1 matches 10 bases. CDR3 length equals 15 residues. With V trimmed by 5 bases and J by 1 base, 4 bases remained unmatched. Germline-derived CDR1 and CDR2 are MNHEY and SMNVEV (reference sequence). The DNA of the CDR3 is TGTGCCAGCAGTACCCGGGACAGGGGGAACACTGAAGCTTTCTTT. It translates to CASSTRDRGNTEAFF.

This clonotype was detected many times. The chain's CDR3 is CASSTQGTDTEAFF. The CDR3 coding sequence is TGCGCCAGCAGCACCCAGGGCACGGACACTGAAGCTTTCTTT. The genes are TRBV5-1 and TRBJ1-1; tentatively, D is TRBD1 (5 bases). V shed 4 bases and J shed 3 bases, with 13 bases lying between them. The germline V gene encodes CDR1 SGHRS and CDR2 YFSETQ. This CDR3 contains 14 residues.

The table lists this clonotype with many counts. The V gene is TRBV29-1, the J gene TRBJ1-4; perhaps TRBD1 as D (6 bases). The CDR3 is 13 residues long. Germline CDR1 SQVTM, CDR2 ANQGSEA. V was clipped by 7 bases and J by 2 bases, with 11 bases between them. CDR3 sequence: CSAYRDTNEKLFF. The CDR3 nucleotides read TGCAGCGCCTACAGGGACACTAATGAAAAACTGTTTTTT.

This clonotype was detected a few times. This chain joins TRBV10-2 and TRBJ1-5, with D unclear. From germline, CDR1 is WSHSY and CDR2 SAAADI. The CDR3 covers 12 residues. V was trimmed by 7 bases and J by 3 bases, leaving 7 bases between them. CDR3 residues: CASTSLNQPQHF. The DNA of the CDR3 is TGCGCCAGCACCAGCCTCAATCAGCCCCAGCATTTT.

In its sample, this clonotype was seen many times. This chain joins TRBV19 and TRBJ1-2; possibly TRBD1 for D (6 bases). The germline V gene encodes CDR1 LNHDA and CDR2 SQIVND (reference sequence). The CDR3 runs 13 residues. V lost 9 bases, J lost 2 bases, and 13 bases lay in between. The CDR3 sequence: CASAEGGNYGYTF. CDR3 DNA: TGTGCCAGCGCCGAGGGGGGCAACTATGGCTACACCTTC.

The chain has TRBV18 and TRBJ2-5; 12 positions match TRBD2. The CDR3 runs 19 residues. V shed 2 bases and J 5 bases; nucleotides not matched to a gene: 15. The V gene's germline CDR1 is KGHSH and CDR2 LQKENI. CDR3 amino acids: CASSPKDPLRTSGDETQYF. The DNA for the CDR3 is TGTGCCAGCTCACCAAAAGACCCACTGCGGACTAGCGGGGATGAGACCCAGTACTTC.

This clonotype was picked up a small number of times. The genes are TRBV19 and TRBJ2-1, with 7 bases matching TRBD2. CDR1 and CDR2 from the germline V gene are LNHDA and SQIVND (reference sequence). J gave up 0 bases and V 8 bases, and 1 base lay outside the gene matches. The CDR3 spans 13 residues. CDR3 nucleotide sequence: TGTGCCAGTGGGGAGGGCTCCTACAATGAGCAGTTCTTC. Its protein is CASGEGSYNEQFF.

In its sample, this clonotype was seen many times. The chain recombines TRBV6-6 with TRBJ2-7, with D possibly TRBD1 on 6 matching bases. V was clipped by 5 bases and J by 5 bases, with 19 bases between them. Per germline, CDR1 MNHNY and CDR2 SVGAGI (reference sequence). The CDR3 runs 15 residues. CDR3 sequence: CASSDYRALGNEQYF. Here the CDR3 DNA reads TGTGCCAGCAGTGACTACAGGGCGCTGGGAAACGAGCAGTACTTC.

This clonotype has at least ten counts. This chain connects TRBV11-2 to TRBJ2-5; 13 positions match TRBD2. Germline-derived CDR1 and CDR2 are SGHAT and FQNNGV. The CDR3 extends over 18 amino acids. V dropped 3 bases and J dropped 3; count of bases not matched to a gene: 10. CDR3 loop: CASSLGLAGQRKEETQYF. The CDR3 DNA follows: TGTGCCAGCAGCTTGGGACTAGCGGGGCAACGCAAGGAAGAGACCCAGTACTTC.

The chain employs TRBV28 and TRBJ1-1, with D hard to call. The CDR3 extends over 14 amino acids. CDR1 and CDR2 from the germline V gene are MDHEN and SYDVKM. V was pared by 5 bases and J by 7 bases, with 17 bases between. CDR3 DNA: TGTGCCAGCAGTCCTGTCATATATCTCCATGAAGCTTTCTTT. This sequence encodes CASSPVIYLHEAFF.

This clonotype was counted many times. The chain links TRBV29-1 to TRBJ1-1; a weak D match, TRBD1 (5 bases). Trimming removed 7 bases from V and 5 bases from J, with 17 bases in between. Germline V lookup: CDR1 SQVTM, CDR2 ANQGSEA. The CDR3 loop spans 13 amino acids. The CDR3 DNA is TGCAGCGCCGCCGAGGCAGGGAGGACTGAAGCTTTCTTT. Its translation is CSAAEAGRTEAFF.

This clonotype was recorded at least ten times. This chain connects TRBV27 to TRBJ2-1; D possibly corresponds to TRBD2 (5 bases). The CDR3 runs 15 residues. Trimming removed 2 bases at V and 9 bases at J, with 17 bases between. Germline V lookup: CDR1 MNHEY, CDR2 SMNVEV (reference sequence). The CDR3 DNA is TGTGCCAGCAGTTTAGTCCCCCGGACTGTTGGTGAGCAGTTCTTC. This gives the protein CASSLVPRTVGEQFF.

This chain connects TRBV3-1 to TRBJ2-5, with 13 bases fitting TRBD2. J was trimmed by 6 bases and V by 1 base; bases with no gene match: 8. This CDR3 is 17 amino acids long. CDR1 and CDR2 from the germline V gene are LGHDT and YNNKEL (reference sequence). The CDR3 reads CASSQGPRLAGGKTQYF. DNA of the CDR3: TGTGCCAGCAGCCAAGGGCCTCGACTAGCGGGAGGAAAGACCCAGTACTTC.